The 13 T cell receptor beta chains given below trace back to one sample, sequenced in a study of T-cell memory formation after mild COVID-19. One entry per CDR3 protein, called by TCRdb with MiXCR from the 5' RACE reads. The sample consists of 300,000 to 350,000 distinct CDR3 sequences, approximately 13% of them appearing once. Sequencing was carried out using PBMCs or a T cell subset sorted from them (not recorded which). The source of these receptors is a man aged 18 to 30 who had mild COVID-19 (a few samples of this study predate the infection). Cell type and time point are not known.

This clonotype was counted only a few times. The CDR3 DNA is TGCAGTGCTCTAGCGGGGGGGCCCTACAATGAGCAGTTCTTC. Translating it yields CSALAGGPYNEQFF. The V gene is TRBV20-1, the J gene TRBJ2-1, with 12 bases identical to TRBD2. Germline lookup yields CDR1 DFQATT and CDR2 SNEGSKA (reference sequence). Germline trimming cut 5 bases from V and 2 bases from J; bases unmatched to any gene: 1. CDR3 size: 14 residues.

The chain uses TRBV6-1 and TRBJ2-4; TRBD1 matches at 8 bases. The CDR3 runs to 20 residues. The V gene's germline CDR1 is MNHNS and CDR2 SASEGT. V gave up 4 bases and J gave up 8 bases; unmatched junction bases: 25. DNA for the CDR3: TGTGCCAGCAGTGTAATACCCCCGCGTGGAAGCAGGGGGCTGAGGGACATTCAGTACTTC. It yields the protein CASSVIPPRGSRGLRDIQYF.

This clonotype was seen ten or more times. The CDR3 region has the DNA TGTGCCAGCAGCTTAGCCGGACAGGGGGGCACTGAAGCTTTCTTT. This encodes CASSLAGQGGTEAFF. The chain combines TRBV7-2 with TRBJ1-1; 10 bases line up with TRBD1. The CDR3 runs 15 residues. With V trimmed by 0 bases and J by 4 bases, 2 bases remained unmatched. The germline gives CDR1 SGHTA, CDR2 FQGNSA.

This clonotype occurred a few times. V usage is TRBV10-2 and J usage is TRBJ2-5, with D possibly TRBD2 on 6 matching bases. V lost 3 bases and J lost 5, with 22 bases in between. Germline loops: CDR1 WSHSY, CDR2 SAAADI. This CDR3 spans 17 amino acids. In DNA form, the CDR3 reads TGCGCCAGCAGTGAACTAGCCGGACCCGCGCGAAGGGAGACCCAGTACTTC. It specifies CASSELAGPARRETQYF.

In DNA form, the CDR3 reads TGTGCCAGCAGCCAGGACAGGGGCCTGCAGCAGTTCTTC. Residues: CASSQDRGLQQFF. The chain is built from TRBV5-6 and TRBJ2-1; 9 nucleotides line up with TRBD1. The CDR3 is made up of 13 amino acids. Germline assignment: CDR1 SGHDT and CDR2 YYEEEE. Germline trimming cut 4 bases from V and 11 bases from J; bases unmatched to any gene: 7.

The J gene is TRBJ2-1, the V gene TRBV4-3; TRBD2 matches at 9 bases. Germline V CDR1 and CDR2: LGHNA, YSLEER. CDR3 size: 15 residues. V shed 1 base, J shed 6 bases, and the junction held 4 bases outside the gene matches. This chain's CDR3 is CASSQAASGTNEQFF. Here the CDR3 DNA reads TGCGCCAGCAGCCAAGCAGCTAGCGGGACCAATGAGCAGTTCTTC.

This clonotype occurred a few times. The genes are TRBV7-9 and TRBJ2-7; no reliable D call. V lost 1 base, J lost 4 bases, and 8 bases lay in between. Germline CDR1 is SEHNR and CDR2 is FQNEAQ (reference sequence). The CDR3 contains 13 residues. The CDR3 here is CASSLGPEYEQYV. The CDR3 coding sequence is TGTGCCAGCAGCTTAGGACCAGAGTACGAGCAGTACGTC.

This clonotype came up a few times. The rearrangement links TRBV12-3 or TRBV12-4 to TRBJ2-1; 8 bases map to TRBD1. The junction had 9 bases not matched to a gene; V was cut back by 8 bases and J by 6 bases. The CDR3 length is 14 residues. CDR3 in amino acids: CASVTRTGTNEQFF. CDR3 bases: TGTGCCAGCGTAACTCGGACAGGGACCAATGAGCAGTTCTTC.

The chain joins TRBV3-1 to TRBJ1-6, with D possibly TRBD1 on 6 matching bases. CDR3 size: 15 residues. Germline V gene sequence: CDR1 LGHDT, CDR2 YNNKEL (reference sequence). V lost 0 bases and J lost 9, with 12 bases in between. The CDR3 nucleotides read TGTGCCAGCAGCCAAGAGGCAGGGGTGGCTTCACCCCTCCACTTT. Translation: CASSQEAGVASPLHF. The variable domain in full, with the rest retrieved from reference TRBV3-1 and TRBJ1-6, is DTAVSQTPKYLVTQMGNDKSIKCEQNLGHDTMYWYKQDSKKFLKIMFSYNNKELIINETVPNRFSPKSPDKAHLNLHINSLELGDSAVYFCASSQEAGVASPLHFGNGTRLTVT.

The chain joins TRBV5-5 to TRBJ1-2; maybe TRBD1 (5 bases). There are 14 residues in the CDR3. From germline, CDR1 is SGHKS and CDR2 YYEKEE (reference sequence). Trimming removed 1 base from V and 1 base from J, with 8 bases in between. CDR3 bases: TGTGCCAGCAGCTTGTCCGGGGGTAACTATGGCTACACCTTC. Amino acid sequence: CASSLSGGNYGYTF.

The chain is built from TRBV7-9 and TRBJ1-5; D perhaps matches TRBD1 (5 bases). The length of the CDR3 is 15 residues. V was trimmed by 4 bases and J by 5 bases, leaving 15 bases between them. The V gene's germline CDR1 is SEHNR and CDR2 FQNEAQ (reference sequence). CDR3 residues: CASSWDGERDQPQHF. Here the CDR3 DNA reads TGTGCCAGCAGCTGGGACGGGGAAAGGGATCAGCCCCAGCATTTT.

In its sample, this clonotype was seen a few times. V is TRBV11-2 and J is TRBJ1-6; TRBD1 might be the D (5 bases). The CDR3 length is 18 residues. Trimming removed 0 bases from V and 6 bases from J, with 18 bases in between. The V gene's germline CDR1 is SGHAT and CDR2 FQNNGV. CDR3 nucleotide sequence: TGTGCCAGCAGCTTAGATCCCCAGGGAGGGCAGCCTAATTCACCCCTCCACTTT. Encoded protein: CASSLDPQGGQPNSPLHF.

This clonotype was detected only a few times. V and J are TRBV4-1 and TRBJ2-1; TRBD2 aligns across 8 bases. V lost 3 bases and J lost 8; bases outside the gene matches: 6. The germline V gene has CDR1 MGHRA and CDR2 YSYEKL. This CDR3 has 14 amino acids. This CDR3 reads CASSHPGGGDEQFF. As DNA, the CDR3 is TGCGCCAGCAGCCACCCCGGGGGGGGCGATGAGCAGTTCTTC.